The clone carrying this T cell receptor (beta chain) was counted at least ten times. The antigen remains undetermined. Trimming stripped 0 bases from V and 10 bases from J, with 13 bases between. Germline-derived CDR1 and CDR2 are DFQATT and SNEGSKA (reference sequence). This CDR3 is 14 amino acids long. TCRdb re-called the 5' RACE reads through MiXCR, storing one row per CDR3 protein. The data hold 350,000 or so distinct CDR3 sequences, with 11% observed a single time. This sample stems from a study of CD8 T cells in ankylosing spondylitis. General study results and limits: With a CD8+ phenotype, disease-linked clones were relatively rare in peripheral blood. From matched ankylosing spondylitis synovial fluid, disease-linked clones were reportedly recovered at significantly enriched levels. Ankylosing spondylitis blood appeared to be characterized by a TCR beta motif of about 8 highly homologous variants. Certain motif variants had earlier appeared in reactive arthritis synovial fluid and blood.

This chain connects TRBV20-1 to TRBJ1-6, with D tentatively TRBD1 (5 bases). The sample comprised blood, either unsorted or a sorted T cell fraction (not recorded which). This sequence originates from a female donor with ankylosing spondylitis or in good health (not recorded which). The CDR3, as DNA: TGCAGTGCTAGAGATCCAACCGGGGGATCACCCCTCCACTTT. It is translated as CSARDPTGGSPLHF.